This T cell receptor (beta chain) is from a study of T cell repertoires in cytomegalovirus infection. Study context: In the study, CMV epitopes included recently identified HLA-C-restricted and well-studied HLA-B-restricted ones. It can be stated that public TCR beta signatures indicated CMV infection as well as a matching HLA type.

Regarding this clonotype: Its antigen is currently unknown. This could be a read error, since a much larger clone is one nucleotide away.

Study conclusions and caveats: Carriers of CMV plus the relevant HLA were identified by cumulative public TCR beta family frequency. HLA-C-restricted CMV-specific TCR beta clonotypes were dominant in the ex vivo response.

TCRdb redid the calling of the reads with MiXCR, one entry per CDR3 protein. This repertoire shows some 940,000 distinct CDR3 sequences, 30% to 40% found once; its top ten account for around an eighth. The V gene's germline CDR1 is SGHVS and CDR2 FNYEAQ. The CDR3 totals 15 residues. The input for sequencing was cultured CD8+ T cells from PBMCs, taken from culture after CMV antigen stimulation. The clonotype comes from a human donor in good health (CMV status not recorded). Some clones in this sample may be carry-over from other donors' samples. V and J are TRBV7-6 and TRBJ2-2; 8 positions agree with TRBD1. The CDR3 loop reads CVSSSGGFNTGELFF. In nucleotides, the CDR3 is TGTGTCAGCAGCTCAGGGGGCTTTAACACCGGGGAGCTGTTTTTT.